This entry lists 27 T cell receptor beta chains sequenced from one sample in a study of blood T cell repertoires in COVID-19. The assay was immunoSEQ multiplex PCR, and TCRdb's table has in-frame clones only and misses some. The data hold fewer than 150,000 clones, with roughly 70% observed a single time. Sample: peripheral blood. All receptors come from a human donor with acute or convalescent COVID-19. The donor label of this sample is uncertain.

This clone was recorded a few times. This sequence joins TRBV25-1 and TRBJ2-5; 14 bases align to TRBD2. CDR1 and CDR2 (germline): MGHDK, SYGVNS. The CDR3 has 16 amino acids. After removal of 5 bases from V and 0 bases from J, the junction contained 2 bases not matched to a gene. CDR3 sequence reads: CASSRLAGGNQETQYF. CDR3 sequence (DNA): TGTGCCAGCAGTCGACTAGCGGGGGGGAACCAAGAGACCCAGTACTTC.

In this sample, this clone turned up a few times. The chain couples TRBV2 to TRBJ1-6; no firm D call. Trimming took 3 bases from V and 8 from J, leaving 8 bases between them. This CDR3 comprises 13 residues. CDR1 is SNHLY and CDR2 is FYNNEI in the germline V gene. The CDR3 loop is CASSEGPYSPLHF. In DNA, the CDR3 is TGTGCCAGCAGTGAGGGCCCCTATTCACCCCTCCACTTT.

V and J are TRBV11-2 and TRBJ1-2; TRBD1 aligns across 7 bases. CDR3 length: 13 amino acids. J was trimmed by 8 bases and V by 5 bases; bases with no gene match: 8. CDR1 and CDR2 (germline): SGHAT, FQNNGV. The CDR3 nucleotides read TGTGCCAGCAGCCGACAGGGACCGGGAGGCTACACCTTC. Protein: CASSRQGPGGYTF.

J is TRBJ2-3 and V is TRBV6-1; D unclear. Trimming left V 2 bases short and J 6 bases short, with 6 bases between. Germline values: CDR1 MNHNS, CDR2 SASEGT. This CDR3 contains 12 residues. The CDR3: CASSENEDTQYF. The CDR3 nucleotides are TGTGCCAGCAGTGAAAACGAGGATACGCAGTATTTT.

The gene calls are TRBV6-6 and TRBJ1-4; possible D gene TRBD1, 5 bases. The CDR3 has 13 amino acids. V lost 7 bases to trimming and J lost 7 bases, with 13 bases between them. Germline loops: CDR1 MNHNY, CDR2 SVGAGI (reference sequence). The CDR3 nucleotides are TGTGCCAGCAACGGGGGGTGGAGTGAAAAACTGTTTTTT. This encodes CASNGGWSEKLFF.

The V and J genes are TRBV5-1 and TRBJ2-3, with TRBD1 identical over 8 bases. V dropped 4 bases and J dropped 5; count of bases not matched to a gene: 6. The CDR3 contains 14 residues. Germline CDR1 and CDR2: SGHRS and YFSETQ. CDR3 region: CASSLDRGRDTQYF. The CDR3 DNA is TGCGCCAGCAGCCTAGACAGGGGTAGAGATACGCAGTATTTT. The full variable domain, in which reference TRBV5-1 and TRBJ2-3 provide the parts outside the CDR3, is KAGVTQTPRYLIKTRGQQVTLSCSPISGHRSVSWYQQTPGQGLQFLFEYFSETQRNKGNFPGRFSGRQFSNSRSEMNVSTLELGDSALYLCASSLDRGRDTQYFGPGTRLTVL.

V is TRBV30 and J is TRBJ1-2; D gene unclear. Trimming removed 4 bases at V and 4 bases at J, with 25 bases between. CDR3 length: 17 residues. CDR1 and CDR2 (germline): GTSNPN, SVGIG (reference sequence). The CDR3 loop is CAWTDFGGHGNGYGYTF. The CDR3 bases are TGTGCCTGGACCGATTTTGGAGGTCACGGGAACGGCTATGGCTACACCTTC.

The table lists this clone with a few counts. This chain links TRBV6-5 with TRBJ1-2; D is perhaps TRBD1 (6 bases). The CDR3 is 15 residues long. Trimming removed 7 bases from V and 3 bases from J, with 18 bases in between. Germline CDR1 reads MNHEY; CDR2 reads SVGAGI. CDR3 sequence (DNA): TGTGCCAGCACCACCGGGGAAGGGGGATACTATGGCTACACCTTC. Translated: CASTTGEGGYYGYTF.

This chain's CDR3 is CASSPGNRGQADTQYF. The CDR3 nucleotides read TGCGCCAGCAGCCCGGGGAACAGGGGGCAGGCAGATACGCAGTATTTT. The genes are TRBV5-1 and TRBJ2-3; 9 positions agree with TRBD1. The CDR3 length is 16 residues. Germline lookup yields CDR1 SGHRS and CDR2 YFSETQ. Trimming cost V 4 bases and J 4 bases; bases outside gene matches: 10.

The chain recombines TRBV6-2 or TRBV6-3 with TRBJ2-1; TRBD2 matches at 14 bases. The length of the CDR3 is 16 residues. J gave up 15 bases and V 6 bases, and 16 bases lay outside the gene matches. Germline V CDR1 and CDR2: MNHEY, SVGEGT. The CDR3 DNA reads TGTGCCAGCAGCCCTCCCGGGACTAGCGGGGGAAGACAGTTGTTCTTC. This codes for CASSPPGTSGGRQLFF.

This clone was seen more than once but under ten times. V is TRBV2 and J is TRBJ1-5; D is unclear. V was shortened by 6 bases and J by 3 bases, with 15 bases between the two germline ends. In germline, CDR1 is SNHLY, CDR2 FYNNEI. The CDR3 totals 15 residues. The CDR3 DNA sequence: TGTGCCAGCAGCCCTCGGGATCAGAACAATCAGCCCCAGCATTTT. Protein: CASSPRDQNNQPQHF.

This clone was seen only once. Here the CDR3 reads CASSQGGGAADTQYF. DNA for the CDR3: TGTGCCAGCAGCCAGGGCGGGGGGGCCGCAGATACGCAGTATTTT. The V call is TRBV3-1 (or the pseudogene TRBV3-2), the J call TRBJ2-3; 9 bases are a match to TRBD2. The V gene's germline CDR1 is LGHDT and CDR2 YNNKEL (reference sequence). Trimming took 3 bases from V and 4 from J; bases not matched to a gene: 5. CDR3 size: 15 residues.

The J gene is TRBJ2-2, the V gene TRBV25-1; D unresolved. There are 16 residues in the CDR3. The V gene lost 4 bases and the J gene lost 0 bases, with 12 bases spanning the gap. CDR1 is MGHDK and CDR2 is SYGVNS in the germline V gene. DNA of the CDR3: TGTGCCAGCAGTGGGTTGAGTGAAACGAACACCGGGGAGCTGTTTTTT. It specifies CASSGLSETNTGELFF.

DNA for the CDR3: TGCAGCGTTGGCCGGAGGGCAGGGGGCGCCTCCGGGGAGCTGTTTTTT. Its translation: CSVGRRAGGASGELFF. The V call is TRBV29-1, the J call TRBJ2-2, with 8 bases lining up with TRBD1. This CDR3 spans 16 amino acids. V was pared by 4 bases and J by 6 bases, with 13 bases of the junction left unmatched. Germline V gives CDR1 SQVTM, CDR2 ANQGSEA.

The V gene is TRBV7-2, the J gene TRBJ2-7; D remains ambiguous. The CDR3 loop spans 13 amino acids. CDR1 and CDR2 (germline): SGHTA, FQGNSA. Between the trimmed V and J ends, which lost 4 bases and 7 bases, there was a span of 14 bases. In nucleotides, the CDR3 is TGTGCCAGCAGCTCTAGGCCCCTATTGGAGCAGTACTTC. It codes for CASSSRPLLEQYF.

This clone was picked up many times. The chain joins TRBV27 to TRBJ2-7; no firm D call. Germline V gene lookup returns CDR1 MNHEY and CDR2 SMNVEV (reference sequence). V lost 9 bases, J lost 1 base, and 13 bases lay in between. CDR3 size: 13 residues. The CDR3 nucleotides are TGTGCCAGAGAGGTAGAGAGATCCTACGAGCAGTACGTC. As protein: CAREVERSYEQYV.

This clone was found once. The chain combines TRBV6-1 with TRBJ1-1, with a tentative D call TRBD1 (5 bases). Trimming pared 0 bases from V and 10 bases from J, leaving 9 bases between. CDR3 length: 12 amino acids. Germline CDR1 is MNHNS and CDR2 is SASEGT. CDR3 residues: CASSEAGGRAFF. CDR3 coding DNA: TGTGCCAGCAGTGAAGCGGGGGGTCGAGCTTTCTTT.

J is TRBJ2-5 and V is TRBV18; 10 nucleotides agree with TRBD2. Germline CDR1 is KGHSH and CDR2 is LQKENI. Losses at the gene ends were 3 bases for V and 5 bases for J; bases not matched to a gene: 6. The CDR3 consists of 15 residues. The CDR3 DNA follows: TGTGCCAGCTCACCTCCGGGACTAGCGTCGGAGACCCAGTACTTC. Its protein is CASSPPGLASETQYF.

The chain has TRBV21-1 and TRBJ1-3; the D segment call TRBD1 is taken from the table without a DNA check. TRBV21-1 is shown as a pseudogene. CDR3 length equals 13 residues. The CDR3 spells CARGYRGRNTIYF. CDR3 nucleotide sequence: TGTGCCAGGGGGTACAGGGGTAGAAACACCATATATTTT.

The chain links TRBV6-5 to TRBJ2-5; 8 bases map to TRBD2. V was pared by 7 bases and J by 5 bases, with 6 bases of the junction left unmatched. Germline assignment: CDR1 MNHEY and CDR2 SVGAGI. There are 13 residues in the CDR3. CDR3 region: CASILTGGETQYF. The CDR3 DNA reads as TGTGCCAGCATCCTAACGGGGGGGGAGACCCAGTACTTC.

The J gene is TRBJ2-5, the V gene TRBV6-5; D may be TRBD1 (6 bases). The CDR3 is 15 amino acids. V lost 5 bases and J lost 1, with 14 bases in between. Looked up from germline, CDR1 is MNHEY and CDR2 is SVGAGI. In nucleotides, the CDR3 is TGTGCCAGCAGTCCAAACACAGGGCCCCAAGAGACCCAGTACTTC. It encodes CASSPNTGPQETQYF.

This clone was counted only a few times. The rearrangement uses TRBV20-1 and TRBJ2-7; possible D gene TRBD2, 5 bases. This CDR3 is 14 amino acids long. CDR1 and CDR2 (germline): DFQATT, SNEGSKA (reference sequence). V was clipped by 3 bases and J by 1 base, with 13 bases between them. The CDR3 spells CSASRSSGSYEQYF. The CDR3 DNA reads as TGCAGTGCTAGTAGATCCAGCGGATCCTACGAGCAGTACTTC.

The genes are TRBV21-1 and TRBJ2-7; the listed D gene, TRBD1, was not tested against the DNA. TRBV21-1 is recorded as a pseudogene. CDR3 size: 20 residues. Here the CDR3 DNA reads TGTGCCAGCAGCAAAGTGAACCCAAATCCTCAGGGTCTACTTACCTACGAGCAGTACGTC. It yields the protein CASSKVNPNPQGLLTYEQYV.

The chain combines TRBV7-3 with TRBJ1-1, with D maybe TRBD1 (6 bases). Per germline, CDR1 SGHTA and CDR2 FQGTGA. V lost 0 bases and J lost 1, with 12 bases in between. This CDR3 region has 16 residues. Written as DNA, the CDR3 is TGTGCCAGCAGCTTAACAGGGGGGGTTACGAACACTGAAGCTTTCTTT. Translation gives CASSLTGGVTNTEAFF. The entire variable domain, with the rest obtained from reference TRBV7-3 and TRBJ1-1, is as follows: GAGVSQTPSNKVTEKGKYVELRCDPISGHTALYWYRQSLGQGPEFLIYFQGTGAADDSGLPNDRFFAVRPEGSVSTLKIQRTERGDSAVYLCASSLTGGVTNTEAFFGQGTRLTVV.

J is TRBJ1-4 and V is TRBV2, with TRBD1 matching 12 bases. There are 15 residues in the CDR3. CDR1 is SNHLY and CDR2 is FYNNEI in the germline V gene. V lost 4 bases, J lost 6 bases, and 3 bases stayed unmatched. CDR3 residues: CASSGDRGHDEKLFF. The CDR3 nucleotides are TGTGCCAGCAGTGGGGACAGGGGGCATGATGAAAAACTGTTTTTT.

The chain uses TRBV7-8 and TRBJ2-1; TRBD2 is a possible D gene (5 bases). Germline CDR1 reads SGHVS; CDR2 reads FQNEAQ. The V and J ends lost 3 bases and 4 bases respectively, with 10 bases between them. The CDR3 contains 14 residues. In DNA form, the CDR3 reads TGTGCCAGCAGCTTGAGCGGACGATACAATGAGCAGTTCTTC. This encodes CASSLSGRYNEQFF.

The chain uses TRBV3-1 (or the pseudogene TRBV3-2) and TRBJ1-6; 8 bases line up with TRBD1. The CDR3 runs 14 residues. Germline CDR1 is LGHDT and CDR2 is YNNKEL (reference sequence). The V gene end was trimmed by 0 bases and the J gene end by 10 bases; junction bases not matched to a gene: 2. CDR3 sequence reads: CASSQDRGLSPLHF. In nucleotides, the CDR3 is TGTGCCAGCAGCCAAGACAGGGGGCTATCACCCCTCCACTTT.